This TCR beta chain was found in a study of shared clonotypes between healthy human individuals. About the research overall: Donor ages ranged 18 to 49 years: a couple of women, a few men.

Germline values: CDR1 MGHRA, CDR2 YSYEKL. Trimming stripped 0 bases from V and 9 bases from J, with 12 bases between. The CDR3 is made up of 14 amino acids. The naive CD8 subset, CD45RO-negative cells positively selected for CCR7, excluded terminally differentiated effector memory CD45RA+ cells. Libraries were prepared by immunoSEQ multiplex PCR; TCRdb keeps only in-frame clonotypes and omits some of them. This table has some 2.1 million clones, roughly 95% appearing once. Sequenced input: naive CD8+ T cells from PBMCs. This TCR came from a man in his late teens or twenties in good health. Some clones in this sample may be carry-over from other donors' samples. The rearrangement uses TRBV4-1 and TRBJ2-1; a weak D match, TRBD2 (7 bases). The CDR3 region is CASSQDMGGPEQFF. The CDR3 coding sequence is TGCGCCAGCAGCCAAGATATGGGGGGGCCTGAGCAGTTCTTC.